Shown below are 22 T cell receptor beta chains from a single sample sequenced in a study of cytomegalovirus exposure and HLA in healthy donors. The primer mix had 60 Vbeta and 13 Jbeta primers. Profiling relied on immunoSEQ multiplex PCR, and the TCRdb table lists in-frame clones only, not all of them. The sample gives about 140,000 clones, about 79% of which show up once; around 4% is in the top ten. Sequences were obtained from PBMCs. The receptors shown here come from a man in his forties or fifties in good health and CMV-seropositive.

The chain combines TRBV5-4 with TRBJ2-1; D not certain. The CDR3 consists of 12 residues. Germline V gives CDR1 SGHNT, CDR2 YYREEE (reference sequence). V lost 1 base, J lost 7 bases, and 6 bases lay in between. CDR3 sequence reads: CASSLPLNEQFF. CDR3 sequence (DNA): TGTGCCAGCAGCTTGCCTTTAAATGAGCAGTTCTTC.

The genes are TRBV19 and TRBJ2-5; 12 bases agree with TRBD2. This CDR3 spans 16 amino acids. Per the germline V gene, CDR1 is LNHDA and CDR2 is SQIVND (reference sequence). Trimming cost V 6 bases and J 1 base; bases outside gene matches: 6. CDR3 sequence (DNA): TGTGCCAGTAGCAGTCTAGCGGGAGGGCCCCAAGAGACCCAGTACTTC. The encoded protein is CASSSLAGGPQETQYF.

This chain uses TRBV29-1 with TRBJ2-6; D perhaps matches TRBD1 (5 bases). The CDR3 loop spans 14 amino acids. V lost 3 bases, J lost 3 bases, and 9 bases lay in between. Looked up from germline, CDR1 is SQVTM and CDR2 is ANQGSEA. This CDR3 is CSVEEGVGANVLTF. The CDR3 DNA is TGCAGCGTTGAGGAAGGGGTTGGGGCCAACGTCCTGACTTTC.

Concerning this clone: The identical CDR3 is also encoded by other nucleotide sequences in the sample. This rearrangement joins TRBV30 to TRBJ1-5; D is unresolved. Per the germline V gene, CDR1 is GTSNPN and CDR2 is SVGIG (reference sequence). The V end lost 0 bases, the J end lost 7 bases, and 10 bases lay between the germline ends. The CDR3 extends over 13 amino acids. The CDR3 region has the DNA TGTGCCTGGAGTGTTGGAGGTAGCCAGCCCCAGCATTTT. This codes for CAWSVGGSQPQHF.

The J gene is TRBJ2-2, the V gene TRBV18; D is possibly TRBD1 (6 bases). The CDR3 is 14 residues long. V was trimmed by 6 bases and J by 4 bases, leaving 12 bases between them. Per germline, CDR1 KGHSH and CDR2 LQKENI. The CDR3 nucleotides read TGTGCCAGCTCGCCTACAGGGTTCACCGGGGAGCTGTTTTTT. Its protein product is CASSPTGFTGELFF.

The J gene is TRBJ2-5, the V gene TRBV7-2, with 9 bases fitting TRBD2. The length of the CDR3 is 15 residues. The germline V gene encodes CDR1 SGHTA and CDR2 FQGNSA. The J segment lost 6 bases and the V segment lost 8 bases, leaving 13 bases of the junction unmatched. The CDR3 reads CASHGGLAGSQTQYF. The DNA of the CDR3 is TGTGCCAGCCATGGCGGGCTAGCGGGATCCCAGACCCAGTACTTC.

This chain connects TRBV6-6 to TRBJ1-6; D might be TRBD1 (5 bases). The germline gives CDR1 MNHNY, CDR2 SVGAGI (reference sequence). This CDR3 has 14 amino acids. The V end was cut by 6 bases, the J end by 10 bases, with 16 bases between. DNA of the CDR3: TGTGCCAGCAGCCGGGGGAGGGAGCGATCACCCCTCCACTTT. This encodes CASSRGRERSPLHF.

The rearrangement joins TRBV7-9 to TRBJ2-2, with TRBD1 identical over 8 bases. Trimming removed 3 bases from V and 1 base from J; junction bases left unmatched: 4. The CDR3 is 16 residues long. The germline V gene encodes CDR1 SEHNR and CDR2 FQNEAQ (reference sequence). This chain's CDR3 is CASSFRTGKNTGELFF. CDR3 DNA sequence: TGTGCCAGCAGCTTTAGGACAGGGAAGAACACCGGGGAGCTGTTTTTT.

The V call is TRBV27, the J call TRBJ2-7; 7 nucleotides line up with TRBD1. This CDR3 region has 15 residues. The V gene's germline CDR1 is MNHEY and CDR2 SMNVEV (reference sequence). V lost 4 bases and J lost 2; bases outside the gene matches: 8. CDR3 sequence reads: CASSSKKTGTYEQYF. The DNA of the CDR3 is TGTGCCAGCAGTTCCAAGAAGACAGGGACCTACGAGCAGTACTTC.

The gene calls are TRBV30 and TRBJ1-1; TRBD1 might be the D (5 bases). CDR3 length equals 14 residues. V dropped 2 bases and J dropped 0 bases, with 10 bases sitting between them. CDR1 is GTSNPN and CDR2 is SVGIG in the germline V gene (reference sequence). CDR3 amino acids: CAWSMGLMNTEAFF. The CDR3 nucleotides are TGTGCCTGGAGTATGGGACTGATGAACACTGAAGCTTTCTTT.

This clone was seen more than once but under ten times. The rearrangement joins TRBV5-1 to TRBJ1-4, with D perhaps TRBD1 (5 bases). The germline V gene has CDR1 SGHRS and CDR2 YFSETQ. V shed 4 bases and J shed 0 bases, with 7 bases lying between them. The CDR3 totals 14 residues. The CDR3 loop is CASSQQATNEKLFF. CDR3 DNA: TGCGCCAGCAGCCAACAGGCAACTAATGAAAAACTGTTTTTT.

The chain carries TRBV11-2 and TRBJ2-7; D is perhaps TRBD2 (7 bases). Per germline, CDR1 SGHAT and CDR2 FQNNGV. The CDR3 has 15 amino acids. With 5 bases removed from V and 2 bases from J, the gap between germline ends came to 16 bases. This CDR3 is CASSPWSGTTYEQYF. The CDR3 DNA reads TGTGCCAGCAGCCCGTGGAGCGGGACAACCTACGAGCAGTACTTC.

V usage is TRBV30 and J usage is TRBJ1-4; 7 positions match TRBD1. The length of the CDR3 is 14 residues. The V gene end was trimmed by 7 bases and the J gene end by 4 bases; junction bases not matched to a gene: 9. Germline assignment: CDR1 GTSNPN and CDR2 SVGIG (reference sequence). The CDR3 loop is CALGRAGGNEKLFF. CDR3 DNA: TGTGCCTTGGGCCGTGCAGGGGGTAATGAAAAACTGTTTTTT.

The chain uses TRBV5-4 and TRBJ2-1, with TRBD2 matching over 10 bases. Germline V gene data show CDR1 as SGHNT and CDR2 as YYREEE (reference sequence). This CDR3 comprises 15 residues. V lost 1 base, J lost 3 bases, and 1 base stayed unmatched. CDR3 region: CASSLSSGGYNEQFF. The CDR3 DNA reads as TGTGCCAGCAGCTTGTCTAGCGGGGGCTACAATGAGCAGTTCTTC.

This clone showed up just once. A read error may produce the germline difference seen at one junction end. The chain uses TRBV18 and TRBJ2-1; D is possibly TRBD1 (6 bases). The CDR3 extends over 12 amino acids. Germline lookup yields CDR1 KGHSH and CDR2 LQKENI. CDR3 nucleotides: TGTGCCAGCTCACAACGGGACAAGGAGCAGTTCTTC. Its protein is CASSQRDKEQFF.

The chain combines TRBV19 with TRBJ2-5, with D tentatively TRBD1 (6 bases). The germline V gene encodes CDR1 LNHDA and CDR2 SQIVND (reference sequence). V lost 2 bases and J lost 3, with 7 bases in between. The length of the CDR3 is 13 residues. The CDR3 region has the DNA TGTGCCAGTAGTATAAACAGGGAAGAGACCCAGTACTTC. Translation: CASSINREETQYF.

This clone was seen just once. V and J are TRBV27 and TRBJ1-1, with D possibly being TRBD1 (5 bases). CDR1 is MNHEY, CDR2 SMNVEV, per germline (reference sequence). The CDR3 length is 14 residues. Trimming shortened V by 3 bases and J by 5 bases, and 13 bases separated the two germline ends. The CDR3 here is CASSFVGGGTEAFF. CDR3 coding DNA: TGTGCCAGCAGTTTCGTTGGCGGGGGGACTGAAGCTTTCTTT.

The chain employs TRBV5-5 and TRBJ2-7, with a tentative D call TRBD1 (5 bases). V dropped 4 bases and J dropped 4 bases, with 15 bases sitting between them. The CDR3 consists of 14 residues. Germline lookup yields CDR1 SGHKS and CDR2 YYEKEE (reference sequence). CDR3 loop: CASSVAPTEYEQYF. As DNA, the CDR3 is TGTGCCAGCAGCGTTGCCCCGACAGAATACGAGCAGTACTTC.

The chain carries TRBV30 and TRBJ1-2; D not certain. Germline CDR1 GTSNPN, CDR2 SVGIG (reference sequence). This CDR3 region has 13 residues. V lost 3 bases, J lost 6 bases, and 14 bases lay in between. The CDR3 sequence is CAWSLRRSDGYTF. DNA for the CDR3: TGTGCCTGGAGCCTGCGCCGATCGGATGGCTACACCTTC.

The CDR3 DNA reads as TGCAGCGCGGGACAGGGTCACACTGAAGCTTTCTTT. The encoded protein is CSAGQGHTEAFF. The rearrangement uses TRBV29-1 and TRBJ1-1; 9 bases fit TRBD1. Germline V CDR1 and CDR2: SQVTM, ANQGSEA. The J segment lost 3 bases and the V segment lost 7 bases, leaving 3 bases of the junction unmatched. CDR3 length equals 12 residues.

This clone was seen only a few times. This chain connects TRBV4-3 to TRBJ1-1; 7 bases match TRBD1. This CDR3 is 15 amino acids long. Trimming took 4 bases from V and 5 from J; bases not matched to a gene: 10. Germline CDR1 is LGHNA and CDR2 is YSLEER. CDR3 region: CASSLGQASVTEAFF. The CDR3, as DNA: TGCGCCAGCAGCCTTGGACAGGCCTCGGTAACTGAAGCTTTCTTT.

With respect to this clone: Additional DNA sequences in this sample encode the identical CDR3. The rearrangement uses TRBV18 and TRBJ2-5; 9 bases agree with TRBD1. The germline V gene has CDR1 KGHSH and CDR2 LQKENI. The J segment lost 5 bases and the V segment lost 3 bases, leaving 1 base of the junction unmatched. This CDR3 is built from 13 residues. The CDR3 loop reads CASSPGQGETQYF. The CDR3 coding sequence is TGTGCCAGCTCACCCGGACAGGGGGAGACCCAGTACTTC.